This TCR beta chain was observed in a study of blood T cell repertoires in COVID-19. Across the whole study: Whether acute or convalescent, the COVID-19 samples came from the United States, Italy and Spain. Sources were T cells, B-cell-depleted T cells, or PBMCs; the material itself was cDNA or gDNA.

Original data processing: Reference gene primer amplification yielded estimated nucleated cell counts. Using immunoSEQ multiplex PCR, the repertoire was profiled, and TCRdb retains in-frame clones only, with some absent. V, J and clone size are those of that table, while D and trimming were read from the DNA. The table has 130,000 or so clones, 88% seen once; the top ten hold less than 2.5%. Germline CDR1 and CDR2: SGHTA and FQGNSA. Trimming removed 6 bases from V and 5 bases from J; junction bases left unmatched: 11. This CDR3 comprises 15 residues. Sequencing was done on a sample of peripheral blood. This rearrangement joins TRBV7-2 to TRBJ2-5, with TRBD1 matching over 8 bases. This receptor was taken from a man between 65 and 79 years old with active COVID-19. CDR3 in DNA: TGTGCCAGCAGACCAGGGGGCAGAACCACCGAGACCCAGTACTTC. This codes for CASRPGGRTTETQYF.